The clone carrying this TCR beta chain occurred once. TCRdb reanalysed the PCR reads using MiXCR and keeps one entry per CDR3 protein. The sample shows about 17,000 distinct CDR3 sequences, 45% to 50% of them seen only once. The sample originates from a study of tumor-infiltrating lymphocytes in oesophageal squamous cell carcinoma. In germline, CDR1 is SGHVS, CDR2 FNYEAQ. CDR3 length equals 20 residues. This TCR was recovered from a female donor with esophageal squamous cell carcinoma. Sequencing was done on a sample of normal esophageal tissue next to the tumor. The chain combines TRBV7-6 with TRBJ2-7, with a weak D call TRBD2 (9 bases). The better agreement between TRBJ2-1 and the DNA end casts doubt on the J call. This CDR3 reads CASSTRGQGTLAGRNNEQFF. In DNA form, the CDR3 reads TGTGCCAGCAGCACGAGAGGACAGGGAACTCTAGCGGGACGGAACAATGAGCAGTTCTTC.